The 19 T cell receptor beta chains reported below all come from one sample, sequenced in a study of patients and donors after allogeneic stem cell transplantation. Each CDR3 protein gets one entry after TCRdb re-called the RT-PCR reads with MiXCR. The sample holds around 170,000 distinct CDR3 sequences, about 24% seen once. Sequencing was carried out using blood, either unsorted or a sorted T cell fraction (not recorded which). These TCRs come from a human donor who was either an allogeneic HSCT recipient or a stem cell or donor lymphocyte infusion donor (not recorded which). It is not recorded whose cells these are; they may come from a transplant donor.

This sequence joins TRBV12-3 or TRBV12-4 and TRBJ1-1, with a weak D call TRBD1 (5 bases). V lost 5 bases, J lost 0 bases, and 13 bases lay in between. The CDR3 is 15 residues long. The CDR3 loop reads CASSPGTAVNTEAFF. In nucleotides, the CDR3 is TGTGCCAGCAGTCCGGGGACCGCGGTGAACACTGAAGCTTTCTTT.

This clonotype has more than one count but fewer than ten. The chain joins TRBV12-3 or TRBV12-4 to TRBJ1-1; maybe TRBD1 (6 bases). The CDR3 sequence is 15 residues long. Trimming took off 5 bases at V and 2 bases at J, with 15 bases between the two ends. The CDR3 DNA follows: TGTGCCAGCAGTGGCCGACAGGAGGGAAACACTGAAGCTTTCTTT. Its protein is CASSGRQEGNTEAFF.

The sample holds a few counts of this clonotype. The chain uses TRBV12-3 or TRBV12-4 and TRBJ1-1; no clear D. Trimming took off 6 bases at V and 6 bases at J, with 8 bases between the two ends. CDR3 size: 11 residues. CDR3 amino acids: CASSQPSEAFF. The CDR3 DNA follows: TGTGCCAGCAGCCAACCGTCTGAAGCTTTCTTT.

The chain is built from TRBV7-2 and TRBJ2-7; D unclear. The CDR3 is made up of 16 amino acids. Germline CDR1 is SGHTA and CDR2 is FQGNSA. The V end lost 8 bases, the J end lost 0 bases, and 20 bases lay between the germline ends. The CDR3 region is CASSLSPRASSYEQYF. The CDR3 DNA reads TGTGCCAGCTCTCTCAGCCCTAGGGCGAGCTCCTACGAGCAGTACTTC. Drawing the rest from reference TRBV7-2 and TRBJ2-7, the complete variable domain is GAGVSQSPSNKVTEKGKDVELRCDPISGHTALYWYRQSLGQGLEFLIYFQGNSAPDKSGLPSDRFSAERTGGSVSTLTIQRTQQEDSAVYLCASSLSPRASSYEQYFGPGTRLTVT.

In its sample, this clonotype was seen a few times. The V and J genes are TRBV10-3 and TRBJ1-5; TRBD1 agrees at 9 bases. The CDR3 is made up of 16 amino acids. Per germline, CDR1 ENHRY and CDR2 SYGVKD. The ends lost 0 bases at V and 1 base at J; junction bases unmatched: 1. This CDR3 is CAISESGQGSNQPQHF. CDR3 bases: TGTGCCATCAGTGAGTCGGGACAGGGCAGCAATCAGCCCCAGCATTTT.

The rearrangement joins TRBV10-3 to TRBJ2-1, with 11 bases aligning to TRBD2. CDR1 is ENHRY and CDR2 is SYGVKD in the germline V gene. The CDR3 spans 15 residues. The trim removed 6 bases at V and 7 bases at J, leaving 8 bases unmatched. The CDR3 loop reads CAISTTSGTLNEQFF. In nucleotides, the CDR3 is TGTGCCATCAGCACGACTAGCGGGACTCTAAATGAGCAGTTCTTC.

Only a few counts were recorded for this clonotype. J is TRBJ2-2 and V is TRBV21-1; the table gives TRBD1 as D, unverified against the DNA. TRBV21-1 is assigned pseudogene status. The CDR3 is 14 amino acids. CDR3 loop: CARGEDPNTGELFF. CDR3 nucleotides: TGTGCCAGAGGGGAAGACCCGAACACCGGGGAGCTGTTTTTT.

V usage is TRBV12-3 or TRBV12-4 and J usage is TRBJ2-3; no firm D call. The CDR3 loop spans 15 amino acids. V lost 1 base to trimming and J lost 2 bases, with 10 bases between them. Written as DNA, the CDR3 is TGTGCCAGCAGTTTAGGCCGAGACGACACAGATACGCAGTATTTT. This encodes CASSLGRDDTDTQYF.

This clonotype was observed at least ten times. The rearrangement uses TRBV4-1 and TRBJ1-2; D perhaps matches TRBD1 (5 bases). This CDR3 comprises 13 residues. Deletions cut 3 bases from V and 7 bases from J, with 12 bases between. From germline, CDR1 is MGHRA and CDR2 YSYEKL. CDR3 sequence reads: CASSQGPGRGYTF. In nucleotides, the CDR3 is TGCGCCAGCAGCCAGGGCCCAGGGCGTGGCTACACCTTC.

This clonotype was found many times. The rearrangement uses TRBV20-1 and TRBJ1-5; tentative D call: TRBD1 (5 bases). The CDR3 is made up of 12 amino acids. Deletions cut 0 bases from V and 9 bases from J, with 9 bases between. CDR1 is DFQATT and CDR2 is SNEGSKA in the germline V gene (reference sequence). CDR3 sequence reads: CSARDRASPQHF. The CDR3 DNA reads TGCAGTGCTAGAGACAGGGCATCGCCCCAGCATTTT.

The chain couples TRBV5-1 to TRBJ2-2; perhaps TRBD1 as D (5 bases). The V gene lost 4 bases and the J gene lost 6 bases, with 10 bases spanning the gap. CDR3 length equals 13 residues. The germline CDR1 and CDR2 sequences are SGHRS and YFSETQ. The CDR3 here is CASSPDRAGELFF. The CDR3 DNA follows: TGCGCCAGCAGCCCCGACAGAGCCGGGGAGCTGTTTTTT.

V gene TRBV20-1 combines with J gene TRBJ2-1, with 12 nucleotides matching TRBD2. Germline V lookup: CDR1 DFQATT, CDR2 SNEGSKA (reference sequence). Trimming at V came to 1 base and at J to 4 bases, leaving 2 bases not matched to a gene. The CDR3 covers 15 residues. CDR3 in DNA: TGCAGTGCTAGAGTCACTAGCGGGAGGTACAATGAGCAGTTCTTC. Its translation is CSARVTSGRYNEQFF.

This chain links TRBV20-1 with TRBJ2-1; 9 bases agree with TRBD2. The CDR3 has 15 amino acids. In germline, CDR1 is DFQATT, CDR2 SNEGSKA (reference sequence). Trimming took 4 bases from V and 7 from J; bases not matched to a gene: 11. The CDR3 DNA follows: TGCAGTGCTAACCAACCGGGACTAGCTAGAAATGAGCAGTTCTTC. It translates to CSANQPGLARNEQFF.

This clonotype has more than one count but fewer than ten. The rearrangement links TRBV5-6 to TRBJ1-4, with D tentatively TRBD1 (5 bases). Germline CDR1 reads SGHDT; CDR2 reads YYEEEE. The CDR3 sequence is 15 residues long. The V end lost 4 bases, the J end lost 8 bases, and 18 bases lay between the germline ends. Written as DNA, the CDR3 is TGTGCCAGCAGCCCCGGCGGCAGGGTTTTCGAAAAACTGTTTTTT. Translated: CASSPGGRVFEKLFF.

This clonotype was counted a few times. The CDR3 spells CASSWAPNQPQHF. The CDR3 nucleotides read TGTGCCAGCAGTTGGGCCCCAAATCAGCCCCAGCATTTT. The chain employs TRBV12-3 or TRBV12-4 and TRBJ1-5; D gene ambiguous. Trimming shortened V by 4 bases and J by 4 bases, and 8 bases separated the two germline ends. This CDR3 region has 13 residues.

The rearrangement uses TRBV29-1 and TRBJ2-5, with 8 bases that match TRBD1. Germline CDR1 reads SQVTM; CDR2 reads ANQGSEA. The CDR3 is made up of 13 amino acids. Unmatched junction bases numbered 3, after V lost 1 base and J lost 5 bases. For the CDR3, the DNA is TGCAGCGTTGAAGGGACAGGGTACGAGACCCAGTACTTC. It is translated as CSVEGTGYETQYF.

This clonotype was detected a few times. This chain uses TRBV5-5 with TRBJ1-5, with D unresolved. Germline CDR1 reads SGHKS; CDR2 reads YYEKEE (reference sequence). The CDR3 spans 15 residues. Trimming took off 0 bases at V and 6 bases at J, with 13 bases between the two ends. This CDR3 is CASSLGFWDSQPQHF. As DNA, the CDR3 is TGTGCCAGCAGCTTGGGGTTTTGGGATAGTCAGCCCCAGCATTTT.

The V gene is TRBV12-3 or TRBV12-4, the J gene TRBJ2-2, with a tentative D call TRBD1 (6 bases). This CDR3 spans 15 amino acids. The V gene lost 3 bases and the J gene lost 1 base, with 9 bases spanning the gap. CDR3 sequence: CASSLDRLNTGELFF. The CDR3 DNA reads TGTGCCAGCAGTTTGGACAGACTGAACACCGGGGAGCTGTTTTTT.

This clonotype appeared a few times. This chain links TRBV12-3 or TRBV12-4 with TRBJ2-7, with TRBD2 matching over 12 bases. Germline trimming cut 5 bases from V and 4 bases from J; bases unmatched to any gene: 6. The CDR3 length is 15 residues. In DNA, the CDR3 is TGTGCCAGCAGTCTTCGACTAGCGGGAGTGTACGAGCAGTACTTC. It encodes CASSLRLAGVYEQYF.